Each of the 27 T cell receptor beta chains below was sequenced from the same sample in a study of neurological immune-mediated disorders. Each CDR3 protein gets one entry after TCRdb re-called the 5' RACE reads with MiXCR. The profile shows over 60,000 distinct CDR3 sequences, under 5% of them singletons. Sequencing was carried out using PBMCs. The origin of the receptors is a woman in her 50s with multiple sclerosis.

This clonotype was observed at least ten times. The rearrangement links TRBV7-6 to TRBJ1-4; D is uncertain. V was pared by 1 base and J by 0 bases, with 6 bases between. The CDR3 has 15 residues. CDR1 and CDR2 (germline): SGHVS, FNYEAQ. CDR3 sequence reads: CASSLGVSTNEKLFF. The CDR3 DNA reads TGTGCCAGCAGCTTAGGGGTTTCAACTAATGAAAAACTGTTTTTT.

Many counts were recorded for this clonotype. Germline and junction disagree at one end, which may indicate a read error. The CDR3 protein is CASSFHGGPSSEQYF. In nucleotides, the CDR3 is TGTGCCAGCAGCTTTCACGGGGGGCCCTCCTCCGAGCAGTACTTC. The chain uses TRBV12-3 or TRBV12-4 and TRBJ2-7; D is perhaps TRBD2 (7 bases). This CDR3 is built from 15 residues.

This clonotype was detected ten times or more. The CDR3 is CASSFSGGTEAFF. Written as DNA, the CDR3 is TGTGCCAGCAGTTTTTCGGGGGGCACTGAAGCTTTCTTT. The chain is built from TRBV12-3 or TRBV12-4 and TRBJ1-1, with D possibly TRBD1 on 5 matching bases. This CDR3 spans 13 amino acids. The germline V and J ends were trimmed by 3 bases and 4 bases, with 9 bases remaining between them.

Many counts were recorded for this clonotype. The chain uses TRBV10-3 and TRBJ2-2; perhaps D is TRBD1 or TRBD2 (5 bases each). This CDR3 is built from 13 residues. Germline CDR1 reads ENHRY; CDR2 reads SYGVKD. V shed 10 bases and J shed 6 bases, with 15 bases lying between them. CDR3 DNA: TGTGCCACTAAGGCAGGGACCCCCGGGGAGCTGTTTTTT. It yields the protein CATKAGTPGELFF.

The V gene is TRBV4-3, the J gene TRBJ2-7; 9 bases agree with TRBD1. Germline V CDR1 and CDR2: LGHNA, YSLEER. J gave up 0 bases and V 6 bases, and 9 bases lay outside the gene matches. This CDR3 is built from 16 residues. CDR3 coding DNA: TGCGCCAGCAGTTATCCGGGACAGGGAGACTCCTACGAGCAGTACGTC. Translated, it gives CASSYPGQGDSYEQYV.

This clonotype was seen many times. The chain joins TRBV4-2 to TRBJ2-3; TRBD2 aligns across 9 bases. Germline loops: CDR1 LGHNA, CDR2 YNFKEQ. CDR3 size: 17 residues. J was trimmed by 0 bases and V by 3 bases; bases with no gene match: 7. Here the CDR3 reads CASSHGGGVTSTDTQYF. The CDR3 DNA sequence: TGTGCCAGCAGCCACGGCGGGGGGGTGACGAGCACAGATACGCAGTATTTT.

The table lists this clonotype with many counts. The chain couples TRBV5-1 to TRBJ2-1; TRBD1 matches 10 bases. The CDR3 runs to 16 residues. Germline V lookup: CDR1 SGHRS, CDR2 YFSETQ. V lost 1 base and J lost 5; bases outside the gene matches: 6. The CDR3 is CASSLQGQGWNNEQFF. The CDR3 coding sequence is TGCGCCAGCAGCTTGCAGGGACAGGGGTGGAACAATGAGCAGTTCTTC.

This clonotype appeared many times. V usage is TRBV7-8 and J usage is TRBJ1-5, with a possible D match to TRBD1 (5 bases). Looked up from germline, CDR1 is SGHVS and CDR2 is FQNEAQ. The V end lost 5 bases, the J end lost 4 bases, and 12 bases lay between the germline ends. CDR3 length: 14 amino acids. CDR3 loop: CASSLDSGNQPQHF. The CDR3, as DNA: TGTGCCAGCAGCCTCGACAGTGGTAATCAGCCCCAGCATTTT. The full variable domain, rest sourced from reference TRBV7-8 and TRBJ1-5, is GAGVSQSPRYKVAKRGQDVALRCDPISGHVSLFWYQQALGQGPEFLTYFQNEAQLDKSGLPSDRFFAERPEGSVSTLKIQRTQQEDSAVYLCASSLDSGNQPQHFGDGTRLSIL.

This clonotype occurred many times. This sequence joins TRBV4-3 and TRBJ2-1; D is undetermined. The CDR3 extends over 16 amino acids. Trimming pared 0 bases from V and 3 bases from J, leaving 12 bases between. The germline CDR1 and CDR2 sequences are LGHNA and YSLEER. The CDR3 loop is CASSQEASTLYNEQFF. In DNA, the CDR3 is TGCGCCAGCAGCCAAGAGGCTTCGACCCTCTACAATGAGCAGTTCTTC.

Many counts were recorded for this clonotype. This chain links TRBV11-2 with TRBJ1-1, with a possible D match to TRBD1 (6 bases). V was clipped by 8 bases and J by 1 base, with 14 bases between them. Germline V gene data show CDR1 as SGHAT and CDR2 as FQNNGV. The CDR3 covers 14 residues. The CDR3 loop reads CASLDGGRNTEAFF. In nucleotides, the CDR3 is TGTGCCAGCCTCGATGGGGGCCGGAACACTGAAGCTTTCTTT.

This clonotype appeared a few times. V usage is TRBV29-1 and J usage is TRBJ2-7, with TRBD1 matching 11 bases. The germline CDR1 and CDR2 sequences are SQVTM and ANQGSEA. With 5 bases clipped from V and 3 bases from J, the junction kept 9 bases outside the gene matches. The CDR3 is 15 amino acids. In nucleotides, the CDR3 is TGCAGCGTTACTACGGCGGGGACAGGGGGCTACGAGCAGTACTTC. This translates into CSVTTAGTGGYEQYF.

This clonotype occurred a few times. The chain combines TRBV6-2 or TRBV6-3 with TRBJ2-7; D is unclear. V lost 2 bases and J 8 bases, leaving 7 bases between the germline ends. CDR1 and CDR2 from the germline V gene are MNHEY and SVGEGT. This CDR3 is 11 amino acids long. For the CDR3, the DNA is TGTGCCAGCAGTTACGCAGCCCAGCAGTACTTC. Translation: CASSYAAQQYF.

This clonotype was seen many times. This chain uses TRBV20-1 with TRBJ2-3, with TRBD2 matching over 13 bases. This CDR3 spans 18 amino acids. Looked up from germline, CDR1 is DFQATT and CDR2 is SNEGSKA (reference sequence). The J segment lost 6 bases and the V segment lost 6 bases, leaving 18 bases of the junction unmatched. Here the CDR3 DNA reads TGCAGTGCCTTCGATCCTATGGGGACTAGCGGGAATCCGGATACGCAGTATTTT. As protein: CSAFDPMGTSGNPDTQYF.

This clonotype occurred many times. This chain links TRBV10-3 with TRBJ2-7, with TRBD2 matching over 7 bases. The CDR3 spans 14 residues. The germline V gene has CDR1 ENHRY and CDR2 SYGVKD. Losses at the gene ends were 4 bases for V and 2 bases for J; bases not matched to a gene: 5. The CDR3 region has the DNA TGTGCCATCAGTGTCGGCGGGGGAGCCTACGAGCAGTACGTC. Its protein is CAISVGGGAYEQYV.

The V and J genes are TRBV7-6 and TRBJ1-1; no definite D call. In germline, CDR1 is SGHVS, CDR2 FNYEAQ. This CDR3 has 14 amino acids. V was cut by 3 bases and J by 1 base, with 9 bases left in between. The CDR3 sequence: CASSLSTSNTEAFF. The CDR3 DNA sequence: TGTGCCAGCAGCTTGAGCACATCGAACACTGAAGCTTTCTTT.

The chain carries TRBV6-5 and TRBJ1-1; tentative D call: TRBD1 (6 bases). This CDR3 comprises 14 residues. Germline V gives CDR1 MNHEY, CDR2 SVGAGI. Between the trimmed V and J ends, which lost 4 bases and 10 bases, there was a span of 19 bases. The CDR3 is CASSSLVIEGGAFF. CDR3 DNA: TGTGCCAGCAGTTCCCTCGTGATAGAGGGGGGAGCTTTCTTT.

This clonotype showed up many times. CDR3 in amino acids: CASSLSPGGNTIYF. The CDR3 nucleotides are TGTGCCAGCAGTTTATCTCCAGGGGGAAACACCATATATTTT. The V gene is TRBV12-3 or TRBV12-4, the J gene TRBJ1-3; maybe TRBD1 (5 bases). The CDR3 totals 14 residues. V lost 2 bases and J 4 bases, leaving 9 bases between the germline ends.

This clonotype was found many times. The chain links TRBV10-2 to TRBJ2-7; D remains ambiguous. In germline, CDR1 is WSHSY, CDR2 SAAADI. The CDR3 extends over 12 amino acids. V was cut by 5 bases and J by 3 bases, with 8 bases left in between. The CDR3 region has the DNA TGCGCCAGCAGTAACGTGGGCTACGAGCAGTACGTC. Encoded protein: CASSNVGYEQYV.

V is TRBV11-2 and J is TRBJ2-7, with TRBD2 matching over 9 bases. The CDR3 covers 15 residues. Germline CDR1 reads SGHAT; CDR2 reads FQNNGV. The trim removed 3 bases at V and 4 bases at J, leaving 7 bases unmatched. This CDR3 reads CASSLGSGGPYEQYF. CDR3 sequence (DNA): TGTGCCAGCAGCTTGGGTAGCGGGGGCCCTTACGAGCAGTACTTC.

The chain is built from TRBV5-1 and TRBJ1-4; D call uncertain. From germline, CDR1 is SGHRS and CDR2 YFSETQ. This CDR3 contains 13 residues. V was pared by 7 bases and J by 7 bases, with 14 bases between. CDR3 loop: CASSRSAVEKLFF. The CDR3 DNA follows: TGCGCCAGCTCTCGGAGTGCGGTTGAAAAACTGTTTTTT.

This clonotype was seen repeatedly, ten times or more. The rearrangement links TRBV10-3 to TRBJ2-3; D may match TRBD1 or TRBD2 (5 bases each). Trimming took off 6 bases at V and 2 bases at J, with 12 bases between the two ends. CDR1 and CDR2 from the germline V gene are ENHRY and SYGVKD. This CDR3 is built from 14 residues. The CDR3 reads CAIRGTWDTDTQYF. CDR3 nucleotides: TGTGCCATCAGAGGGACCTGGGACACAGATACGCAGTATTTT.

This clonotype was picked up many times. A read error may produce the germline difference seen at one junction end. The rearrangement uses TRBV5-1 and TRBJ2-5, with a possible D match to TRBD1 (6 bases). The length of the CDR3 is 13 residues. Germline CDR1 SGHRS, CDR2 YFSETQ. CDR3 sequence reads: CASSPDSQETQYF. Written as DNA, the CDR3 is TGCGCTAGCAGCCCGGACAGTCAAGAGACCCAGTACTTC.

This clonotype was counted ten times or more. The rearrangement joins TRBV20-1 to TRBJ1-4, with D uncertain. The V gene's germline CDR1 is DFQATT and CDR2 SNEGSKA (reference sequence). V was pared by 6 bases and J by 3 bases, with 14 bases between. This CDR3 spans 14 amino acids. CDR3 coding DNA: TGCAGTGCCCAAGGGCAGACGGCTAATGAAAAACTGTTTTTT. This encodes CSAQGQTANEKLFF.

In its sample, this clonotype was seen many times. The V and J genes are TRBV20-1 and TRBJ2-3; 8 bases fit TRBD2. This CDR3 comprises 15 residues. With V trimmed by 2 bases and J by 3 bases, 7 bases remained unmatched. The V gene's germline CDR1 is DFQATT and CDR2 SNEGSKA (reference sequence). Written as DNA, the CDR3 is TGCAGTGCTAGACAGCGGGGGAGTAGTACAGATACGCAGTATTTT. It translates to CSARQRGSSTDTQYF.

This clonotype came up many times. The CDR3 DNA sequence: TGTGCCAGCAGCCAAGGAGGCACTTACTACGAGCAGTACGTC. Amino acid sequence: CASSQGGTYYEQYV. J is TRBJ2-7 and V is TRBV14; D gene uncertain. Germline V gene sequence: CDR1 SGHDN, CDR2 FVKESK. V was clipped by 1 base and J by 3 bases, with 10 bases between them. This CDR3 has 14 residues.

This clonotype was seen a few times. The J gene is TRBJ1-1, the V gene TRBV10-3, with D unresolved. CDR1 and CDR2 from the germline V gene are ENHRY and SYGVKD. The CDR3 extends over 12 amino acids. V gave up 5 bases and J gave up 1 base, with 5 bases separating them. The CDR3: CAISLQNTEAFF. The CDR3 region has the DNA TGTGCCATCAGTTTACAGAACACTGAAGCTTTCTTT.

This clonotype was detected many times. The genes are TRBV7-8 and TRBJ2-3, with TRBD2 matching 12 bases. The CDR3 has 15 residues. Germline CDR1 is SGHVS and CDR2 is FQNEAQ. After removal of 4 bases from V and 4 bases from J, the junction contained 3 bases not matched to a gene. Here the CDR3 reads CASSSTSGRSDTQYF. The CDR3 nucleotides read TGTGCCAGCAGCTCGACTAGCGGGAGATCAGATACGCAGTATTTT.